Following are 11 T cell receptor beta chains from one sample sequenced in a study of blood T cell repertoires in COVID-19. Measured with immunoSEQ multiplex PCR; TCRdb has only the in-frame clones, and not every one. The table lists around 280,000 clones, around 85% of them singletons. The sample comprised peripheral blood. The receptors come from a woman aged 25 to 45 who had recovered from COVID-19.

V is TRBV11-2 and J is TRBJ1-2, with 11 nucleotides matching TRBD1. Looked up from germline, CDR1 is SGHAT and CDR2 is FQNNGV. J gave up 4 bases and V 3 bases, and 7 bases lay outside the gene matches. This CDR3 has 16 residues. The CDR3 DNA is TGTGCCAGCAGCTTTTCGGGGACAGGGGGTATCTATGGCTACACCTTC. It encodes CASSFSGTGGIYGYTF. Full variable domain (rest looked up from reference TRBV11-2 and TRBJ1-2): EAGVAQSPRYKIIEKRQSVAFWCNPISGHATLYWYQQILGQGPKLLIQFQNNGVVDDSQLPKDRFSAERLKGVDSTLKIQPAKLEDSAVYLCASSFSGTGGIYGYTFGSGTRLTVV.

The V gene is TRBV7-8, the J gene TRBJ1-2; no reliable D call. The V end was cut by 5 bases, the J end by 3 bases, with 10 bases between. The CDR3 spans 13 residues. Germline CDR1 reads SGHVS; CDR2 reads FQNEAQ. CDR3 in amino acids: CASSRAGDYGYTF. CDR3 in DNA: TGTGCCAGCAGCCGGGCCGGGGACTATGGCTACACCTTC.

This rearrangement joins TRBV4-2 to TRBJ2-7, with TRBD1 matching 9 bases. This CDR3 has 16 residues. Unmatched junction bases numbered 14, after V lost 2 bases and J lost 9 bases. CDR1 and CDR2 from the germline V gene are LGHNA and YNFKEQ. CDR3 region: CASSQLRQGDFDGQYF. CDR3 sequence (DNA): TGTGCCAGCAGCCAATTAAGACAGGGGGATTTCGACGGGCAGTACTTC.

The genes are TRBV5-6 and TRBJ2-7; 10 positions match TRBD1. There are 13 residues in the CDR3. V lost 4 bases to trimming and J lost 6 bases; unmatched junction nucleotides: 4. Germline V gene sequence: CDR1 SGHDT, CDR2 YYEEEE. CDR3 in amino acids: CASSTGTGAEQYF. CDR3 sequence (DNA): TGTGCCAGCAGCACCGGGACAGGGGCCGAGCAGTACTTC. Full variable domain (missing parts from reference TRBV5-6 and TRBJ2-7): DAGVTQSPTHLIKTRGQQVTLRCSPKSGHDTVSWYQQALGQGPQFIFQYYEEEERQRGNFPDRFSGHQFPNYSSELNVNALLLGDSALYLCASSTGTGAEQYFGPGTRLTVT.

The rearrangement links TRBV2 to TRBJ2-7; 8 nucleotides align to TRBD1. The V gene end was trimmed by 0 bases and the J gene end by 1 base; junction bases not matched to a gene: 5. Germline V gene data show CDR1 as SNHLY and CDR2 as FYNNEI. This CDR3 contains 16 residues. This CDR3 is CASSEAAGGKSYEQYF. In DNA, the CDR3 is TGTGCCAGCAGTGAAGCTGCAGGGGGCAAGTCCTACGAGCAGTACTTC. The entire variable domain, with the rest obtained from reference TRBV2 and TRBJ2-7, is as follows: EPEVTQTPSHQVTQMGQEVILRCVPISNHLYFYWYRQILGQKVEFLVSFYNNEISEKSEIFDDQFSVERPDGSNFTLKIRSTKLEDSAMYFCASSEAAGGKSYEQYFGPGTRLTVT.

In its sample, this clone was seen a few times. This chain uses TRBV27 with TRBJ1-1, with 10 bases fitting TRBD1. Per the germline V gene, CDR1 is MNHEY and CDR2 is SMNVEV (reference sequence). This CDR3 region has 17 residues. The ends lost 5 bases at V and 3 bases at J; junction bases unmatched: 12. The CDR3 DNA reads as TGTGCCAGCAGTCCCAGGGACAGGGGTTATAGGCACACTGAAGCTTTCTTT. It translates to CASSPRDRGYRHTEAFF.

The genes are TRBV5-4 and TRBJ1-2, with 7 bases fitting TRBD1. The CDR3 is made up of 16 amino acids. V was clipped by 1 base and J by 4 bases; unmatched bases: 10. Per the germline V gene, CDR1 is SGHNT and CDR2 is YYREEE (reference sequence). The CDR3 region has the DNA TGTGCCAGCAGCTTGTTGCGAGGGGGCGGCTTCTATGGCTACACCTTC. It encodes CASSLLRGGGFYGYTF.

The J gene is TRBJ2-1, the V gene TRBV3-1 (or the pseudogene TRBV3-2); TRBD2 aligns across 9 bases. The junction had 11 bases not matched to a gene; V was cut back by 4 bases and J by 7 bases. CDR1 and CDR2 from the germline V gene are LGHDT and YNNKEL (reference sequence). The CDR3 consists of 16 residues. DNA of the CDR3: TGTGCCAGCAGCCGTGATGTCGGCGGGAGGGGGAATGAGCAGTTCTTC. Its protein product is CASSRDVGGRGNEQFF.

This clone was recorded only once. This chain links TRBV10-3 with TRBJ2-7; TRBD2 is a possible D gene (8 bases). The CDR3 sequence is 14 residues long. The V end was cut by 8 bases, the J end by 3 bases, with 17 bases between. Germline CDR1 and CDR2: ENHRY and SYGVKD. CDR3 sequence (DNA): TGTGCCATCGGGACAGCGGGAGACGGCTACGAGCAGTACTTC. Translation gives CAIGTAGDGYEQYF.

The gene calls are TRBV23-1 and TRBJ1-1; no reliable D call. TRBV23-1 is an ORF for which the function is uncertain. Trimming removed 0 bases from V and 1 base from J, with 12 bases in between. The CDR3 sequence is 16 residues long. In nucleotides, the CDR3 is TGCGCCAGCAGTCAATCTCGGAGGGAACAGAACACTGAAGCTTTCTTT. This sequence encodes CASSQSRREQNTEAFF.

The sample holds one count of this clone. The chain uses TRBV6-6 and TRBJ1-4, with 7 bases fitting TRBD1. Germline V CDR1 and CDR2: MNHNY, SVGAGI (reference sequence). The CDR3 extends over 15 amino acids. Trimming took 6 bases from V and 6 from J; bases not matched to a gene: 10. CDR3 in amino acids: CASSRQGTAYEKLFF. The CDR3 coding sequence is TGTGCCAGCAGCCGGCAGGGGACAGCTTATGAAAAACTGTTTTTT.